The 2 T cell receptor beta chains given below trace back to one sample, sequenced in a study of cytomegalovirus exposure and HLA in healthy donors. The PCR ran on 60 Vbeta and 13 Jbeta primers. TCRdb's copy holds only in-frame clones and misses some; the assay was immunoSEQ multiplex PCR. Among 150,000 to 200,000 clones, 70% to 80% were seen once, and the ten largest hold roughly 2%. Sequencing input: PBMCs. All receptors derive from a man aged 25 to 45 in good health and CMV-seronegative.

CDR3 sequence (DNA): TGTGCCAGCAGCTTAAGAGTCAATGAGCAGTTCTTC. It is translated as CASSLRVNEQFF. The chain recombines TRBV7-9 with TRBJ2-1; D is undetermined. The CDR3 length is 12 residues. Germline V gene lookup returns CDR1 SEHNR and CDR2 FQNEAQ (reference sequence). Between the trimmed V and J ends, which lost 2 bases and 6 bases, there was a span of 5 bases.

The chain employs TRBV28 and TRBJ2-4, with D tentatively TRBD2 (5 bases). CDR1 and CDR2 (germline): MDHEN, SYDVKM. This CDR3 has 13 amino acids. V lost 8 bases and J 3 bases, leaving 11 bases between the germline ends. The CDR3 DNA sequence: TGTGCCAGCTCCCCCGGGGACAAAAACATTCAGTACTTC. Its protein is CASSPGDKNIQYF.